These 26 T cell receptor beta chains came from one sample sequenced in a study of blood T cells in healthy people across ages (dated by TCRdb to about 2015). The method behind the library was 5' RACE. A second PCR of about 7 to 12 cycles was run with a J-beta primer mix and a sample-barcoded 5' primer. The public reads were run again by TCRdb, first through fastp at Q25 and then through MiXCR, and only productive beta chains were kept. Identical CDR3 protein sequences are pooled into one entry, listed with their most common genes and DNA. Here the sample has 1.8 million or so distinct CDR3 sequences; more than 35% occur a single time. Clones ranked in the top ten supply approximately 22% of the sample. Specimen: blood. Receptors originate from a human donor in good health.

This clonotype has a handful of counts. In DNA form, the CDR3 reads TGTGCCAGCAGAGTAAACGGTGAAGCTTTCTTT. This sequence encodes CASRVNGEAFF. The gene calls are TRBV2 and TRBJ1-1; D call uncertain. V gave up 6 bases and J gave up 7 bases, with 9 bases separating them. This CDR3 spans 11 amino acids. In germline, CDR1 is SNHLY, CDR2 FYNNEI. Using reference TRBV2 and TRBJ1-1 for the parts outside the CDR3, the full variable domain is EPEVTQTPSHQVTQMGQEVILRCVPISNHLYFYWYRQILGQKVEFLVSFYNNEISEKSEIFDDQFSVERPDGSNFTLKIRSTKLEDSAMYFCASRVNGEAFFGQGTRLTVV.

This clonotype has ten or more counts. The chain has TRBV7-2 and TRBJ2-1, with no clear D. Trimming took off 3 bases at V and 3 bases at J, with 3 bases between the two ends. The CDR3 runs to 12 residues. Germline V gives CDR1 SGHTA, CDR2 FQGNSA. CDR3 in DNA: TGTGCCAGCAGCTTCAACTACAATGAGCAGTTCTTC. It codes for CASSFNYNEQFF.

J is TRBJ2-7 and V is TRBV20-1; 9 nucleotides match TRBD1. Germline CDR1 reads DFQATT; CDR2 reads SNEGSKA (reference sequence). J gave up 2 bases and V 6 bases, and 11 bases lay outside the gene matches. The CDR3 contains 15 residues. DNA for the CDR3: TGCAGTGCCATTGCGAGGGACAGGGCTCCCTACGAGCAGTACTTC. It is translated as CSAIARDRAPYEQYF.

The V and J genes are TRBV14 and TRBJ2-3; the D gene is possibly TRBD1 (5 bases). The CDR3 covers 13 residues. The germline V and J ends were trimmed by 0 bases and 7 bases, with 8 bases remaining between them. CDR1 and CDR2 from the germline V gene are SGHDN and FVKESK. The CDR3 bases are TGTGCCAGCAGCCAAGATCAGGGTTATACGCAGTATTTT. Translating gives CASSQDQGYTQYF.

CDR3 residues: CASSYSQGAETQYF. CDR3 coding DNA: TGCGCCAGCAGCTATTCACAGGGGGCAGAGACCCAGTACTTC. The chain carries TRBV5-1 and TRBJ2-5, with 9 bases that match TRBD1. The CDR3 extends over 14 amino acids. Per germline, CDR1 SGHRS and CDR2 YFSETQ. The trim removed 3 bases at V and 4 bases at J, leaving 4 bases unmatched.

The genes are TRBV5-1 and TRBJ1-2; tentative D call: TRBD1 (5 bases). This CDR3 comprises 14 residues. V lost 3 bases and J 8 bases, leaving 17 bases between the germline ends. Germline V lookup: CDR1 SGHRS, CDR2 YFSETQ. DNA for the CDR3: TGCGCCAGCAGCTCCCGCGGCCAGGGAACAGGCTACACCTTC. This codes for CASSSRGQGTGYTF.

The sample holds one count of this clonotype. The V and J genes are TRBV29-1 and TRBJ2-3; D is perhaps TRBD2 (5 bases). Germline loops: CDR1 SQVTM, CDR2 ANQGSEA. Trimming pared 4 bases from V and 8 bases from J, leaving 13 bases between. The CDR3 is 12 residues long. This chain's CDR3 is CSVGASPGTQYF. DNA of the CDR3: TGCAGCGTTGGGGCTAGCCCGGGTACGCAGTATTTT.

The chain combines TRBV7-7 with TRBJ2-1; possible D gene TRBD1, 5 bases. V lost 3 bases and J 5 bases, leaving 8 bases between the germline ends. The germline CDR1 and CDR2 sequences are SSHAT and FNYEAQ (reference sequence). The CDR3 contains 13 residues. Here the CDR3 DNA reads TGTGCCAGCAGCTTCTCGACAGACAATGAGCAGTTCTTC. As protein: CASSFSTDNEQFF.

The sample holds one count of this clonotype. The chain combines TRBV20-1 with TRBJ2-3, with 8 bases lining up with TRBD2. Germline V gives CDR1 DFQATT, CDR2 SNEGSKA (reference sequence). The CDR3 runs to 11 residues. The chain's CDR3 is CTAGEQDTQYF. The CDR3 region has the DNA TGCACAGCGGGGGAGCAGGATACGCAGTATTTT.

V and J are TRBV24-1 and TRBJ1-5; D is unresolved. Germline V gene lookup returns CDR1 KGHDR and CDR2 SFDVKD. The CDR3 totals 15 residues. CDR3 in amino acids: CVTSETGIAGKSQHF. The CDR3 DNA is TGTGTCACTAGTGAGACCGGGATAGCGGGCAAATCCCAGCATTTT.

The V gene is TRBV7-9, the J gene TRBJ2-3, with 8 bases matching TRBD2. There are 16 residues in the CDR3. V shed 2 bases and J 4 bases; nucleotides not matched to a gene: 8. CDR1 is SEHNR and CDR2 is FQNEAQ in the germline V gene (reference sequence). This CDR3 reads CASSLPAGVPADTQYF. CDR3 coding DNA: TGTGCCAGCAGCTTACCAGCGGGGGTACCCGCAGATACGCAGTATTTT.

There are a few counts of this clonotype. V gene TRBV20-1 combines with J gene TRBJ2-5, with TRBD2 matching over 8 bases. The J call may be in error: the DNA end matches TRBJ2-7 better. The CDR3 spans 14 residues. CDR1 DFQATT and CDR2 SNEGSKA come from the germline V gene (reference sequence). The CDR3 sequence is CSAQRGLAGYEQYF. Here the CDR3 DNA reads TGCAGTGCTCAAAGGGGCCTAGCGGGCTACGAGCAGTACTTC.

This clonotype was observed a handful of times. This chain connects TRBV5-1 to TRBJ2-1; D may be TRBD2 (6 bases). V gave up 2 bases and J gave up 8 bases, with 14 bases separating them. The CDR3 covers 14 residues. Per germline, CDR1 SGHRS and CDR2 YFSETQ. CDR3 nucleotides: TGCGCCAGCAGCTTCCTCGGAGGGGTCGATGAGCAGTTCTTC. Amino acid sequence: CASSFLGGVDEQFF.

This clonotype has only a few counts. This chain connects TRBV29-1 to TRBJ2-7; D tentatively reads TRBD1 or TRBD2 (6 bases each). Trimming removed 3 bases from V and 2 bases from J, with 17 bases in between. Germline assignment: CDR1 SQVTM and CDR2 ANQGSEA. The CDR3 length is 15 residues. CDR3 DNA: TGCAGCGTTGAGGGTTTAGCGGACAGAGCCTACGAGCAGTACTTC. Translated: CSVEGLADRAYEQYF.

CDR3 bases: TGTGCCAGCAGTCAACCATACAGGGTTTTAGAGACCCAGTACTTC. Amino acids: CASSQPYRVLETQYF. The chain combines TRBV12-3 or TRBV12-4 with TRBJ2-5; possibly TRBD1 for D (6 bases). This CDR3 region has 15 residues. V lost 5 bases to trimming and J lost 4 bases, with 17 bases between them.

In this sample, this clonotype turned up a few times. This sequence joins TRBV29-1 and TRBJ1-2; a weak D match, TRBD1 (6 bases). Germline loops: CDR1 SQVTM, CDR2 ANQGSEA. The CDR3 runs 14 residues. Trimming shortened V by 5 bases and J by 0 bases, and 13 bases separated the two germline ends. The CDR3 nucleotides are TGCAGCGTTTACGGGGGCCCAACTAACTATGGCTACACCTTC. This encodes CSVYGGPTNYGYTF.

This clonotype was recorded a few times. This chain connects TRBV11-1 to TRBJ2-1; no clear D gene. Trimming removed 1 base at V and 7 bases at J, with 8 bases between. The CDR3 spans 13 residues. CDR1 is SGHAT and CDR2 is FQDESV in the germline V gene (reference sequence). CDR3: CASSLEGSNEQFF. The DNA of the CDR3 is TGTGCCAGCAGCTTAGAAGGGTCAAATGAGCAGTTCTTC.

The chain couples TRBV12-3 or TRBV12-4 to TRBJ1-1; D unresolved. V gave up 5 bases and J gave up 5 bases, with 15 bases separating them. The CDR3 length is 14 residues. The CDR3 protein is CASSRTSRGTEAFF. Written as DNA, the CDR3 is TGTGCCAGCAGTAGGACCTCACGTGGGACTGAAGCTTTCTTT.

This clonotype showed up just a few times. The CDR3 reads CASSLGVRRYSETQYF. The DNA for the CDR3 is TGTGCCAGCAGCTTAGGAGTCAGGCGTTATAGTGAGACCCAGTACTTC. This rearrangement joins TRBV7-7 to TRBJ2-5; the D is unclear. CDR1 is SSHAT and CDR2 is FNYEAQ in the germline V gene (reference sequence). The V gene lost 1 base and the J gene lost 5 bases, with 17 bases spanning the gap. The CDR3 loop spans 16 amino acids.

This clonotype was counted a few times. This sequence joins TRBV7-8 and TRBJ2-7, with TRBD1 matching over 7 bases. The junction had 23 bases not matched to a gene; V was cut back by 4 bases and J by 2 bases. Germline V lookup: CDR1 SGHVS, CDR2 FQNEAQ. The CDR3 has 20 amino acids. The CDR3 loop is CASSSPGEIPDRRSTYEQYF. The CDR3 DNA reads as TGTGCCAGCAGCTCGCCGGGTGAAATTCCGGACAGGCGGTCGACCTACGAGCAGTACTTC.

The chain carries TRBV7-6 and TRBJ1-3; 7 bases line up with TRBD1. The V segment lost 2 bases and the J segment 6 bases; nucleotides outside the gene matches: 7. CDR3 length equals 15 residues. Germline V gene data show CDR1 as SGHVS and CDR2 as FNYEAQ. The CDR3 DNA is TGTGCCAGCAGCTTAAACAGGGGCGTTGAAAACACCATATATTTT. It is translated as CASSLNRGVENTIYF.

This chain links TRBV7-2 with TRBJ2-5; 9 bases are shared with TRBD2. The germline gives CDR1 SGHTA, CDR2 FQGNSA. Unmatched junction bases numbered 13, after V lost 3 bases and J lost 5 bases. This CDR3 comprises 17 residues. The CDR3 DNA is TGTGCCAGCAGCTTGTGGCGTGATAGCGGGGGTGGGGAGACCCAGTACTTC. Translated: CASSLWRDSGGGETQYF.

The chain couples TRBV5-1 to TRBJ2-5; maybe TRBD1 (6 bases). Germline loops: CDR1 SGHRS, CDR2 YFSETQ. The CDR3 consists of 13 residues. The V and J ends lost 4 bases and 5 bases respectively, with 12 bases between them. The CDR3 is CASSTGTSETQYF. CDR3 nucleotides: TGCGCCAGCAGCACCGGGACATCGGAGACCCAGTACTTC.

This sequence joins TRBV7-8 and TRBJ2-7; D is possibly TRBD1 or TRBD2 (5 bases each). CDR1 SGHVS and CDR2 FQNEAQ come from the germline V gene. V was trimmed by 1 base and J by 4 bases, leaving 17 bases between them. The CDR3 is made up of 16 amino acids. The CDR3 DNA reads as TGTGCCAGCAGCTTAGAGGTTGGTGCAGGGACGTACGAGCAGTACTTC. Its translation is CASSLEVGAGTYEQYF.

This clonotype was seen a few times. The chain couples TRBV2 to TRBJ1-1, with D perhaps TRBD1 (5 bases). The CDR3 is made up of 13 amino acids. Germline CDR1 is SNHLY and CDR2 is FYNNEI. Trimming cost V 8 bases and J 2 bases, with 12 bases left between them. The CDR3 bases are TGTGCCAGCGGGGGGACGCTAAACACTGAAGCTTTCTTT. Translating gives CASGGTLNTEAFF.

About this clonotype: The junction differs from germline at one of its ends, possibly a read error. DNA for the CDR3: TGTGCCTGGAGTAAACAGGTTGGGGGCTGCACCTTC. This translates into CAWSKQVGGCTF. The V gene is TRBV30, the J gene TRBJ1-2, with a tentative D call TRBD1 (6 bases). Germline loops: CDR1 GTSNPN, CDR2 SVGIG (reference sequence). The CDR3 is 12 residues long.